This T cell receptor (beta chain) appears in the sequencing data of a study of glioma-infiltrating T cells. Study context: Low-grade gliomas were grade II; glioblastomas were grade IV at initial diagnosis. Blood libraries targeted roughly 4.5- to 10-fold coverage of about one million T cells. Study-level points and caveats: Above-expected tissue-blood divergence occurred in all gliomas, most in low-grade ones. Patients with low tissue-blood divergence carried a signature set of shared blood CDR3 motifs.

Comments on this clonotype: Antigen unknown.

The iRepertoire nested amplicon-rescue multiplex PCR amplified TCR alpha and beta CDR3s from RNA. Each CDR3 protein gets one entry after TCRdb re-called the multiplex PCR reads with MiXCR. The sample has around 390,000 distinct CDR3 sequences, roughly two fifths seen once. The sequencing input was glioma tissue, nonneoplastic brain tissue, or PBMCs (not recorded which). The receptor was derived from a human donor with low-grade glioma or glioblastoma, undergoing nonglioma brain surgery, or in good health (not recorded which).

The CDR3 reads CASSQEAYGRTQETQYF. The CDR3 DNA sequence: TGCGCCAGCAGCCAAGAAGCCTACGGACGGACCCAAGAGACCCAGTACTTC. V is TRBV4-1 and J is TRBJ2-5; no definite D call. Germline-derived CDR1 and CDR2 are MGHRA and YSYEKL. The CDR3 covers 17 residues. Trimming removed 0 bases at V and 1 base at J, with 15 bases between.